One T cell receptor beta chain is described in this entry. Its specificity is unknown. Within the sample, other DNA sequences also encode this same CDR3. In the study's own analysis: Junction-only sequences without quality scores came from ImmunoSEQ, so filtering differed. Data came from immunoSEQ multiplex PCR; TCRdb stores just in-frame clones and leaves some out. The V and J calls and the clone size are those of that table, but D and trimming were determined from the DNA. Here the sample spans a few million clones, around nine tenths being singletons. The data derive from a study of shared clonotypes between healthy human individuals. Study-wide results and caveats: An expected dependence of interdonor clonotype sharing on sequencing depth was noted. Generation of non-shared clonotypes was less probable than generation of clonotypes shared by all four donors.

The authors divided CD4+ cells into CD45RA+ naive and CD45RA-negative memory subsets. The specimen sequenced was naive CD4+ T cells sorted from blood. Subset given: CD45RA+ positively selected. This clonotype originated in a man between 18 and 29 years old in good health.

The CDR3 DNA sequence: TGTGCCAGCAGCCCTGGGTTGTACGAGCAGTACTTC. It is translated as CASSPGLYEQYF. The V gene is TRBV6-5, the J gene TRBJ2-7; D is undetermined. Trimming left V 6 bases short and J 4 bases short, with 10 bases between. Germline loops: CDR1 MNHEY, CDR2 SVGAGI. The length of the CDR3 is 12 residues.